The 7 T cell receptor beta chains below all came from one sample that was sequenced in a study of T cell responses to AZD1222 COVID-19 vaccine. Clones were read by immunoSEQ multiplex PCR, and TCRdb kept only the in-frame ones, dropping some. Among about 150,000 clones listed, around 88% were seen once. Sequenced here: peripheral blood, sampled on day 0 of AZD1222 vaccination. The receptors were gathered from an adult in good health.

In nucleotides, the CDR3 is TGTGCCAGCAGTTCGGCCGGGACAGGGGCTCCGGTGGGATACGAGCAGTACTTC. This codes for CASSSAGTGAPVGYEQYF. V gene TRBV27 combines with J gene TRBJ2-7; 10 bases are shared with TRBD1. There are 18 residues in the CDR3. The V gene's germline CDR1 is MNHEY and CDR2 SMNVEV (reference sequence). V lost 4 bases, J lost 4 bases, and 16 bases stayed unmatched.

This chain uses TRBV3-1 (or the pseudogene TRBV3-2) with TRBJ2-1; TRBD1 matches 11 bases. The trim removed 3 bases at V and 1 base at J, leaving 5 bases unmatched. The CDR3 sequence is 17 residues long. CDR1 is LGHDT and CDR2 is YNNKEL in the germline V gene (reference sequence). CDR3 DNA sequence: TGTGCCAGCAGCCAGGGGGACAGGGGGAAGTCCTACAATGAGCAGTTCTTC. It specifies CASSQGDRGKSYNEQFF.

In its sample, this clone was seen once. The chain employs TRBV19 and TRBJ1-5, with TRBD1 as a possible D gene (6 bases). Germline V lookup: CDR1 LNHDA, CDR2 SQIVND (reference sequence). V was clipped by 6 bases and J by 0 bases, with 12 bases between them. The CDR3 totals 15 residues. This CDR3 is CASSIWTASNQPQHF. CDR3 sequence (DNA): TGTGCCAGTAGCATTTGGACAGCTAGCAATCAGCCCCAGCATTTT.

The chain combines TRBV30 with TRBJ2-1; TRBD2 aligns across 12 bases. The CDR3 consists of 16 residues. The germline V gene has CDR1 GTSNPN and CDR2 SVGIG (reference sequence). V dropped 1 base and J dropped 1; count of bases not matched to a gene: 2. The CDR3 coding sequence is TGTGCCTGGAGTGCACTAGCGGGGGGTTCCTACAATGAGCAGTTCTTC. Encoded protein: CAWSALAGGSYNEQFF.

This clone has a handful of counts. CDR3: CASSYSSSANSGNTIYF. The CDR3 coding sequence is TGTGCCAGCAGTTACTCATCCAGTGCCAACTCTGGAAACACCATATATTTT. The J gene is TRBJ1-3, the V gene TRBV6-2 or TRBV6-3; D is uncertain. The V and J ends lost 0 bases and 0 bases respectively, with 12 bases between them. The V gene's germline CDR1 is MNHEY and CDR2 SVGEGT. This CDR3 is 17 amino acids long.

The chain links TRBV27 to TRBJ2-1; D is perhaps TRBD1 (5 bases). The ends were cut back, 3 bases at V and 0 bases at J, with 15 bases in the middle. There are 17 residues in the CDR3. Germline values: CDR1 MNHEY, CDR2 SMNVEV (reference sequence). The CDR3 nucleotides are TGTGCCAGCAGTTTTAAAACACAGGCCGTCTCCTACAATGAGCAGTTCTTC. Translation: CASSFKTQAVSYNEQFF.

The V call is TRBV25-1, the J call TRBJ1-4, with a tentative D call TRBD1 (6 bases). V lost 5 bases, J lost 1 base, and 11 bases lay in between. Looked up from germline, CDR1 is MGHDK and CDR2 is SYGVNS. The CDR3 is made up of 15 amino acids. The CDR3 protein is CASSIRGLTNEKLFF. Written as DNA, the CDR3 is TGTGCCAGCAGTATCAGGGGTTTAACTAATGAAAAACTGTTTTTT.